The T cell receptor (beta chain) described here comes from a study of T cells in tumors after PD-1 blockade. For the study at large: Patients had no prior checkpoint blockade, systemic immunosuppressants, or anti-cancer therapy within 4 weeks. Some patients also took daily vismodegib 150 mg during anti-PD-1 treatment. Mean per blood sample: 113,528 templates (about 21,000-290,000), roughly 34,000 unique clonotypes.

Here immunoSEQ multiplex PCR was the method, and the copy in TCRdb shows in-frame clones only, minus some. The sample includes approximately 59,000 clones, roughly 75% of them seen just once. This clonotype was obtained from a human donor with basal cell carcinoma. The sequencing here drew on PBMCs, taken before anti-PD-1 treatment.

The CDR3 region has the DNA TGTGCCTGGAACAGGGGCGGAGGCACAGATACGCAGTATTTT. This gives the protein CAWNRGGGTDTQYF. This chain links TRBV30 with TRBJ2-3, with TRBD1 matching over 7 bases. The V gene end was trimmed by 4 bases and the J gene end by 1 base; junction bases not matched to a gene: 5. There are 14 residues in the CDR3. Germline assignment: CDR1 GTSNPN and CDR2 SVGIG (reference sequence).